This T cell receptor (beta chain) comes out of a study of T cell responses to AZD1222 COVID-19 vaccine. Clones were sequenced by immunoSEQ multiplex PCR, and TCRdb holds only the in-frame ones, with some missing. The table records roughly 150,000 clones, just over 90% of them present only once. Germline CDR1 and CDR2: SGHRS and YFSETQ. The V end was cut by 4 bases, the J end by 0 bases, with 10 bases between. There are 14 residues in the CDR3. Sequencing was performed on peripheral blood, taken 28 days after the second AZD1222 dose. This receptor was taken from an adult who received the AZD1222 COVID-19 vaccine. This chain links TRBV5-1 with TRBJ1-1, with no clear D. The CDR3 here is CASSEQFMNTEAFF. The CDR3 DNA reads TGCGCCAGCAGCGAGCAGTTTATGAACACTGAAGCTTTCTTT.